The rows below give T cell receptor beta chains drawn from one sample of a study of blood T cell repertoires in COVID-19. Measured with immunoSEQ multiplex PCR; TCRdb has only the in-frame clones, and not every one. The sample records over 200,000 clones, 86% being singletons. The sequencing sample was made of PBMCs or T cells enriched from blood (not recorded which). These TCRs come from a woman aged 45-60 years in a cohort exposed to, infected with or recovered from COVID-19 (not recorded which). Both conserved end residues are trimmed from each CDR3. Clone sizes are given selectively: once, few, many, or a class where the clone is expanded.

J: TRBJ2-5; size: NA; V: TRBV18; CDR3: ASSPLNGGGGETQY
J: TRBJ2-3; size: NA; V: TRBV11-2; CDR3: ASSWGLAETQY
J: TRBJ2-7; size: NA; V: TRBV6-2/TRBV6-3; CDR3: ASSYSTATGSSYEQY
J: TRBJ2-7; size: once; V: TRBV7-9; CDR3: ASVAEYEQY
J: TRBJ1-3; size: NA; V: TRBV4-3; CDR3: ASSHGEVGDYGNTIY
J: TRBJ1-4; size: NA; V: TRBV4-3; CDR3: ASSPRGDATNEKLF
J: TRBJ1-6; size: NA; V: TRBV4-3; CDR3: ASSQGRGTGPINSPLH
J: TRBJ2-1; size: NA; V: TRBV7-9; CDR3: ASSLPLTSKNDNEQF
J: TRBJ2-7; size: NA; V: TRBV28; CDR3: ASTHVTQGNEQY
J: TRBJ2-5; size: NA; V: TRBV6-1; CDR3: ASSGWPQETQY
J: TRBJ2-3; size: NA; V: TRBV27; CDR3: ASSLAGGPVDTQY
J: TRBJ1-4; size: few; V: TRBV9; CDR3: ASGVGREREKLF
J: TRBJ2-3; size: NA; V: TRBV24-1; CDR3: ATSEMTASSTDTQY
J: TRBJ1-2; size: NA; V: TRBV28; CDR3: ASLGSQTPNYGYT
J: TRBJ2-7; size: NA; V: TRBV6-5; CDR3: ASSSLRGEQY
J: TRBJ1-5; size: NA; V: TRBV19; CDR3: ASRTWEYQPQH
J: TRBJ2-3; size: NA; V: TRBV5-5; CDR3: ASQATDTQY
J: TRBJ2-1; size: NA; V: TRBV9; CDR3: ASSVQAGYEQF
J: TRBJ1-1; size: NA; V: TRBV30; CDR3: AWSPRVGTEAF
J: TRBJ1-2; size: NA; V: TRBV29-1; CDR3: SVAGQAYGYT
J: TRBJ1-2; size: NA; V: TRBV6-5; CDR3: ASSYIGRDYGYT
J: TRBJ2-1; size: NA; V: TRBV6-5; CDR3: ASSYNPRGEYNEQF
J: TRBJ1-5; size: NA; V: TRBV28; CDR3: ASRSGGGFGQPQH
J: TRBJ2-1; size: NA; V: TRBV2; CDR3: ASSGDRGNYNEQF
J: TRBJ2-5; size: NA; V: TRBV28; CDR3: ASSGYQETQY
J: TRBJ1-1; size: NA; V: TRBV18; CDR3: ASSLLATLNTEAF
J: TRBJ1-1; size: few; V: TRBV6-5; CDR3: ASLKTGTATEAF
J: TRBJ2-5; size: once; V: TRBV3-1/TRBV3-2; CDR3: ASSRGLAGGQETQY
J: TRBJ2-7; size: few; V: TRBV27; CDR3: ASSLGGAREQY
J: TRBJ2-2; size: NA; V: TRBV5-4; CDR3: ASSPGRELAGAGELF
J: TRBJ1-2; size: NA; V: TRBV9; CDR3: ASSPGGYGYT
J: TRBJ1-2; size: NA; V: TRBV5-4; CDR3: ASSPTVDRNYGYT
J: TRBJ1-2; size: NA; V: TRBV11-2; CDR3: ASSLVAANYGYT
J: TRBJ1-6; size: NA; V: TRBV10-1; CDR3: ASSLQGRKGHSPLH
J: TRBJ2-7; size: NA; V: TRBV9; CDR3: ASSVGGSDHYEQY
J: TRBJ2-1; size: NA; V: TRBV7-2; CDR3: ASSRSGNNEQF
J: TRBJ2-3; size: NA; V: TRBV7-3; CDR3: ANRTNQGTDTQY
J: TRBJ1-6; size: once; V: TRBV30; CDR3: AWSGTGGSPLH
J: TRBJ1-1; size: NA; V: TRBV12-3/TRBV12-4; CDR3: ASSFGTKAEAF
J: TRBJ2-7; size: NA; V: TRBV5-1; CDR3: ASSPQGAYEQY
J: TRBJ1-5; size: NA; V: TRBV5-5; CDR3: ASSFDRGNQPQH
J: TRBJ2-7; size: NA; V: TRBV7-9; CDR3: ASRGGDLLWEQY